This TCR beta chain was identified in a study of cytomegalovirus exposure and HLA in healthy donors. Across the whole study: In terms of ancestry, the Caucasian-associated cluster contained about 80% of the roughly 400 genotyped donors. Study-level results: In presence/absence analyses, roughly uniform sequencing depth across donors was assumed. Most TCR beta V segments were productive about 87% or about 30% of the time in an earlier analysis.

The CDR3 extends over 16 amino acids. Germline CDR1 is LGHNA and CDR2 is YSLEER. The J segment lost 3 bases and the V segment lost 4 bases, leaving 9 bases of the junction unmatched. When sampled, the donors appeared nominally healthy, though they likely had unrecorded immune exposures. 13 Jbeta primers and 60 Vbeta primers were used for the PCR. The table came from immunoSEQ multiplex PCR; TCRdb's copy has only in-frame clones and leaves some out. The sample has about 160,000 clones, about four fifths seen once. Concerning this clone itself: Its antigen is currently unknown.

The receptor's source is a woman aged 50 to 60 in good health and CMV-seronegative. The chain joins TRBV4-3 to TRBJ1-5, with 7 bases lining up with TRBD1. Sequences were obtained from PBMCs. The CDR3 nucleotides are TGCGCCAGCAGCCTCGACAGGGTGGGGATCAATCAGCCCCAGCATTTT. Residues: CASSLDRVGINQPQHF.